One sample yielded the 28 T cell receptor beta chains listed below, sequenced in a study of OX40 agonist ivuxolimab in advanced cancers. This table comes from immunoSEQ multiplex PCR, and its TCRdb copy is limited to in-frame clones, with some not included. The repertoire holds 35,000 or so clones, roughly 87% seen once, with 7% to 10% in the top ten. The starting material was CD4+ or CD8+ T cells sorted from blood, obtained in a trial of the OX40 agonist ivuxolimab. The receptor source for this set is an adult with an advanced solid tumor such as melanoma, head and neck, liver or kidney cancer.

This sequence joins TRBV9 and TRBJ1-6; maybe TRBD1 (6 bases). Trimming shortened V by 7 bases and J by 9 bases, and 20 bases separated the two germline ends. The CDR3 runs to 15 residues. Germline V CDR1 and CDR2: SGDLS, YYNGEE. The CDR3 sequence: CASLWGRGPSSPLHF. The CDR3, as DNA: TGTGCCAGCCTTTGGGGCAGGGGTCCAAGTTCACCCCTCCACTTT.

The chain couples TRBV5-1 to TRBJ1-4; perhaps TRBD1 as D (6 bases). This CDR3 is 15 amino acids long. V was shortened by 4 bases and J by 6 bases, with 16 bases between the two germline ends. Germline CDR1 is SGHRS and CDR2 is YFSETQ. The CDR3 reads CASSGGAGTYEKLFF. The CDR3 coding sequence is TGCGCCAGCAGCGGGGGGGCAGGGACCTATGAAAAACTGTTTTTT.

The V and J genes are TRBV5-5 and TRBJ2-2; D ambiguous. Germline CDR1 is SGHKS and CDR2 is YYEKEE (reference sequence). Trimming pared 2 bases from V and 4 bases from J, leaving 9 bases between. This CDR3 is built from 14 residues. The CDR3 is CASSLGPATGELFF. The CDR3 DNA reads as TGTGCCAGCAGCTTAGGACCGGCCACCGGGGAGCTGTTTTTT.

This clone was counted a single time. This sequence joins TRBV28 and TRBJ2-3; 8 bases fit TRBD2. CDR3 length: 16 amino acids. The V and J ends lost 6 bases and 0 bases, in that order; junction bases with no gene match: 8. Germline CDR1 MDHEN, CDR2 SYDVKM. CDR3 nucleotides: TGTGCCAGCAGACGGACTAGCAGATATAGCACAGATACGCAGTATTTT. It specifies CASRRTSRYSTDTQYF.

The CDR3 here is CASARGGRETQYF. The CDR3 bases are TGTGCCAGCGCCAGGGGAGGAAGGGAGACCCAGTACTTC. The V gene is TRBV2, the J gene TRBJ2-5, with D perhaps TRBD1 or TRBD2 (6 bases each). CDR1 is SNHLY and CDR2 is FYNNEI in the germline V gene. V lost 8 bases and J lost 5, with 15 bases in between. The length of the CDR3 is 13 residues.

The chain links TRBV28 to TRBJ2-5; D is possibly TRBD2 (5 bases). Per germline, CDR1 MDHEN and CDR2 SYDVKM. The CDR3 totals 13 residues. Trimming cost V 6 bases and J 3 bases, with 11 bases left between them. This CDR3 reads CASSRTLKETQYF. The CDR3 coding sequence is TGTGCCAGCAGCCGGACTCTCAAAGAGACCCAGTACTTC.

The CDR3 bases are TGTGCCAGTAGTTACGGGACTAGCGGGAGAGGTGAGCAGTTCTTC. This sequence encodes CASSYGTSGRGEQFF. The chain recombines TRBV19 with TRBJ2-1, with TRBD2 matching over 14 bases. V gave up 5 bases and J gave up 9 bases; unmatched junction bases: 6. The CDR3 has 15 amino acids. Germline V CDR1 and CDR2: LNHDA, SQIVND (reference sequence).

V gene TRBV19 combines with J gene TRBJ2-5; 7 bases map to TRBD2. Germline V gives CDR1 LNHDA, CDR2 SQIVND (reference sequence). Trimming removed 5 bases from V and 6 bases from J; junction bases left unmatched: 12. The CDR3 sequence is 15 residues long. The CDR3 spells CASSDSTLGRKTQYF. In nucleotides, the CDR3 is TGTGCCAGTAGTGACTCCACCCTCGGGAGGAAGACCCAGTACTTC.

The chain has TRBV7-2 and TRBJ1-5, with 9 nucleotides matching TRBD1. The CDR3 has 15 amino acids. J was trimmed by 2 bases and V by 3 bases; bases with no gene match: 2. Germline CDR1 SGHTA, CDR2 FQGNSA. In nucleotides, the CDR3 is TGTGCCAGCAGCTTCGACAGGGGGGGCAATCAGCCCCAGCATTTT. The encoded protein is CASSFDRGGNQPQHF.

The chain joins TRBV18 to TRBJ2-3, with D possibly being TRBD2 (7 bases). The V and J ends lost 2 bases and 4 bases respectively, with 13 bases between them. CDR3 length: 15 residues. Germline CDR1 is KGHSH and CDR2 is LQKENI. CDR3 DNA sequence: TGTGCCAGCTCACCAGTCGCGGGGGCACCAGATACGCAGTATTTT. It is translated as CASSPVAGAPDTQYF. Variable domain in full (rest from reference TRBV18 and TRBJ2-3): NAGVMQNPRHLVRRRGQEARLRCSPMKGHSHVYWYRQLPEEGLKFMVYLQKENIIDESGMPKERFSAEFPKEGPSILRIQQVVRGDSAAYFCASSPVAGAPDTQYFGPGTRLTVL.

This clone was recorded a few times. V gene TRBV2 combines with J gene TRBJ2-2, with TRBD2 matching over 14 bases. The CDR3 runs to 16 residues. The V and J ends lost 6 bases and 7 bases, in that order; junction bases with no gene match: 7. Per germline, CDR1 SNHLY and CDR2 FYNNEI. The CDR3 is CASRPGLAGEDGELFF. DNA of the CDR3: TGTGCCAGCAGACCGGGACTAGCGGGGGAGGACGGGGAGCTGTTTTTT.

This chain uses TRBV4-1 with TRBJ1-3, with a possible D match to TRBD1 (5 bases). Trimming stripped 2 bases from V and 0 bases from J, with 14 bases between. This CDR3 contains 17 residues. Germline V gives CDR1 MGHRA, CDR2 YSYEKL. The CDR3: CASSQPTARASGNTIYF. DNA for the CDR3: TGCGCCAGCAGCCAACCTACGGCCAGGGCCTCTGGAAACACCATATATTTT.

This rearrangement joins TRBV5-1 to TRBJ2-7; 11 nucleotides align to TRBD1. V dropped 4 bases and J dropped 6; count of bases not matched to a gene: 15. Germline V gene lookup returns CDR1 SGHRS and CDR2 YFSETQ. This CDR3 comprises 17 residues. The CDR3 DNA reads as TGCGCCAGCAGCCTGAACCCCGGACAGGGGGCTTCGGGCGAGCAGTACTTC. It yields the protein CASSLNPGQGASGEQYF.

The chain couples TRBV7-8 to TRBJ2-7; D unresolved. The CDR3 runs 16 residues. Per the germline V gene, CDR1 is SGHVS and CDR2 is FQNEAQ. Between the trimmed V and J ends, which lost 1 base and 0 bases, there was a span of 13 bases. The CDR3: CASSLVWQIYSYEQYF. Here the CDR3 DNA reads TGTGCCAGCAGCTTAGTTTGGCAAATTTACTCCTACGAGCAGTACTTC. The variable domain in full, completed from reference TRBV7-8 and TRBJ2-7, reads GAGVSQSPRYKVAKRGQDVALRCDPISGHVSLFWYQQALGQGPEFLTYFQNEAQLDKSGLPSDRFFAERPEGSVSTLKIQRTQQEDSAVYLCASSLVWQIYSYEQYFGPGTRLTVT.

The rearrangement uses TRBV29-1 and TRBJ1-2, with no clear D. Trimming cost V 7 bases and J 5 bases, with 14 bases left between them. In germline, CDR1 is SQVTM, CDR2 ANQGSEA. CDR3 length equals 12 residues. The CDR3 loop reads CSARSRVYGYTF. The CDR3 DNA is TGCAGCGCTCGGAGCAGAGTGTATGGCTACACCTTC.

This clone was recorded only once. This sequence joins TRBV11-2 and TRBJ2-3; D is ambiguous. With 3 bases removed from V and 3 bases from J, the gap between germline ends came to 7 bases. This CDR3 has 13 amino acids. CDR1 is SGHAT and CDR2 is FQNNGV in the germline V gene. CDR3: CASSFWKTDTQYF. For the CDR3, the DNA is TGTGCCAGCAGCTTCTGGAAAACAGATACGCAGTATTTT.

The V call is TRBV28, the J call TRBJ1-3; 8 bases are shared with TRBD1. The CDR3 contains 15 residues. Trimming cost V 5 bases and J 0 bases; bases outside gene matches: 3. Per germline, CDR1 MDHEN and CDR2 SYDVKM. In DNA form, the CDR3 reads TGTGCCAGCAGTCTTACAGGGGGCTCTGGAAACACCATATATTTT. Encoded protein: CASSLTGGSGNTIYF.

The sample holds one count of this clone. The rearrangement links TRBV5-4 to TRBJ2-3, with 16 bases lining up with TRBD2. Germline V gives CDR1 SGHNT, CDR2 YYREEE (reference sequence). This CDR3 is built from 17 residues. Trimming cost V 4 bases and J 6 bases; bases outside gene matches: 8. The DNA for the CDR3 is TGTGCCAGCAGCGAGGGACTAGCGGGAGGGCCATTTGATACGCAGTATTTT. Translated, it gives CASSEGLAGGPFDTQYF.

The chain combines TRBV6-5 with TRBJ2-2, with a tentative D call TRBD1 (7 bases). This CDR3 comprises 14 residues. The V end lost 6 bases, the J end lost 5 bases, and 13 bases lay between the germline ends. Germline V gives CDR1 MNHEY, CDR2 SVGAGI. CDR3 nucleotide sequence: TGTGCCAGCAGCCCACAGGGGAGGACCGGGGAGCTGTTTTTT. It specifies CASSPQGRTGELFF.

V usage is TRBV6-5 and J usage is TRBJ1-1; D remains unclear. Per the germline V gene, CDR1 is MNHEY and CDR2 is SVGAGI. The CDR3 runs 13 residues. V was pared by 2 bases and J by 7 bases, with 11 bases between. As DNA, the CDR3 is TGTGCCAGCAGTTACAGATCCCGCGGTGAAGCTTTCTTT. Protein: CASSYRSRGEAFF.

The V gene is TRBV10-3, the J gene TRBJ1-2; TRBD1 agrees at 9 bases. Per the germline V gene, CDR1 is ENHRY and CDR2 is SYGVKD. CDR3 length: 13 amino acids. Losses at the gene ends were 0 bases for V and 7 bases for J; bases not matched to a gene: 0. CDR3 residues: CAISESDRGGYTF. The CDR3 DNA reads as TGTGCCATCAGTGAGTCGGACAGGGGTGGCTACACCTTC.

The rearrangement uses TRBV12-5 and TRBJ1-2; D remains unclear. CDR1 and CDR2 from the germline V gene are LGHNT and FRNRAP. With 6 bases removed from V and 4 bases from J, the gap between germline ends came to 9 bases. CDR3 length: 12 residues. The DNA for the CDR3 is TGTGCTAGTGGCTCCCCCCCCTATGGCTACACCTTC. Translation gives CASGSPPYGYTF.

The gene calls are TRBV18 and TRBJ2-7, with a tentative D call TRBD2 (5 bases). This CDR3 region has 14 residues. Trimming cost V 5 bases and J 4 bases, with 15 bases left between them. The germline V gene has CDR1 KGHSH and CDR2 LQKENI. The CDR3 is CASSGTYGGYEQYF. In DNA form, the CDR3 reads TGTGCCAGCTCAGGAACTTACGGCGGGTACGAGCAGTACTTC.

The count of this clone is one. The chain has TRBV7-2 and TRBJ1-4; no clear D gene. CDR3 size: 15 residues. Germline CDR1 and CDR2: SGHTA and FQGNSA. Trimming stripped 1 base from V and 0 bases from J, with 6 bases between. The CDR3 protein is CASSLGSTTNEKLFF. The CDR3, as DNA: TGTGCCAGCAGCTTAGGGTCTACAACTAATGAAAAACTGTTTTTT. The full variable domain, in which reference TRBV7-2 and TRBJ1-4 provide the parts outside the CDR3, is GAGVSQSPSNKVTEKGKDVELRCDPISGHTALYWYRQSLGQGLEFLIYFQGNSAPDKSGLPSDRFSAERTGGSVSTLTIQRTQQEDSAVYLCASSLGSTTNEKLFFGSGTQLSVL.

The V call is TRBV5-4, the J call TRBJ2-3; D is ambiguous. The CDR3 sequence is 12 residues long. Per the germline V gene, CDR1 is SGHNT and CDR2 is YYREEE (reference sequence). Trimming cost V 2 bases and J 6 bases, with 7 bases left between them. The CDR3 nucleotides read TGTGCCAGCAGCTTCCATGCGGATACGCAGTATTTT. It codes for CASSFHADTQYF.

This chain uses TRBV29-1 with TRBJ2-1; tentatively, D is TRBD2 (6 bases). V was shortened by 6 bases and J by 4 bases, with 7 bases between the two germline ends. Germline-derived CDR1 and CDR2 are SQVTM and ANQGSEA. The CDR3 loop spans 11 amino acids. CDR3 in amino acids: CSVGSYNEQFF. In DNA form, the CDR3 reads TGCAGCGTCGGGAGTTACAATGAGCAGTTCTTC.

This chain joins TRBV7-3 and TRBJ2-3; 8 bases align to TRBD2. Germline assignment: CDR1 SGHTA and CDR2 FQGTGA. J was trimmed by 1 base and V by 1 base; bases with no gene match: 13. The CDR3 totals 19 residues. The DNA for the CDR3 is TGTGCCAGCAGCTTAAGTCCAGCGGGGGTTCTAGGAGGCACAGATACGCAGTATTTT. This translates into CASSLSPAGVLGGTDTQYF.

The chain carries TRBV5-1 and TRBJ2-3; TRBD2 aligns across 7 bases. CDR3 length equals 16 residues. V dropped 1 base and J dropped 3; count of bases not matched to a gene: 8. CDR1 SGHRS and CDR2 YFSETQ come from the germline V gene. CDR3 in DNA: TGCGCCAGCAGCTTGCTGGGCGGGAGCGAGACAGATACGCAGTATTTT. Translated, it gives CASSLLGGSETDTQYF.